The clone carrying this T cell receptor beta chain was seen ten or more times. This record belongs to a study of regulatory T cells in long-lasting Graves disease. V lost 3 bases and J 4 bases, leaving 9 bases between the germline ends. Germline-derived CDR1 and CDR2 are DFQATT and SNEGSKA (reference sequence). This CDR3 contains 12 residues. The TCR beta library used iRepertoire HTBI primers with Arm-PCR amplification of CDR3. TCRdb fed the multiplex PCR reads into MiXCR, producing one record per CDR3 protein. The data show around 400,000 distinct CDR3 sequences, with roughly 10% seen just once and around 18% held by the top ten. Time point indicated: newly diagnosed GD, antithyroid drugs for less than 3 months. Scientists built the TCR library using RNA that was extracted from PBMCs. The data were also submitted as part of a second study, on T cells in Graves' hyperthyroidism and ophthalmopathy.

Here the sequenced sample was peripheral blood mononuclear cells (PBMCs), taken at new diagnosis, from a patient treated with antithyroid drugs. The receptor comes from a woman aged 18-35 years with Graves disease. This chain links TRBV20-1 with TRBJ1-2; no definite D call. The CDR3 sequence: CSASPSGYGYTF. Written as DNA, the CDR3 is TGCAGTGCTAGTCCCAGTGGCTATGGCTACACCTTC.